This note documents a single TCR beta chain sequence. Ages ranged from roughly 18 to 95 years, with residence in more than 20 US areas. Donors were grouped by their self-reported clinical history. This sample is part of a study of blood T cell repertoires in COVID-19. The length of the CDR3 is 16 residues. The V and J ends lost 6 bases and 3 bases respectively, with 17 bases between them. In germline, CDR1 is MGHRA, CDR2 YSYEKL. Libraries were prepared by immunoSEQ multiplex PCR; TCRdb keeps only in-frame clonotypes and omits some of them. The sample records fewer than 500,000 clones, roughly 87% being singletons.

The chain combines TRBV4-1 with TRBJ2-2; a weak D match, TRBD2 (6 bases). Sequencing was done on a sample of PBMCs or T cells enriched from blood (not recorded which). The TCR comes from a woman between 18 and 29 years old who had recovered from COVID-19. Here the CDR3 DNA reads TGCGCCAGCAGTTCAAAGCGGGTGCTGGACACCGGGGAGCTGTTTTTT. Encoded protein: CASSSKRVLDTGELFF.